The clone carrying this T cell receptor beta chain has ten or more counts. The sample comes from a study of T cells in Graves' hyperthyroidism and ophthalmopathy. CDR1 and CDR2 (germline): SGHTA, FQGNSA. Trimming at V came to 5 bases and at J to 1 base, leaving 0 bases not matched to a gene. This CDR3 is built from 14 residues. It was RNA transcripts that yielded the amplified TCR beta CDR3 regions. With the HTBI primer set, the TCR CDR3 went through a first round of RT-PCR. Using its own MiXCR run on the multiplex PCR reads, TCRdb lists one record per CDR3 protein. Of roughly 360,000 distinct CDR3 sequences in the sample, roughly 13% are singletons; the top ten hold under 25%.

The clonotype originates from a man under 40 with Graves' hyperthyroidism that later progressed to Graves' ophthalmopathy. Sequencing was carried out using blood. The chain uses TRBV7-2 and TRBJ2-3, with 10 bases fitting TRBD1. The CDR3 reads CASSGQGGTDTQYF. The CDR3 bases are TGTGCCAGCAGCGGACAGGGGGGCACAGATACGCAGTATTTT.